These T cell receptor beta chains were read from a single sample in a study of blood T cell repertoires in COVID-19. Produced via immunoSEQ multiplex PCR; TCRdb's table is partial and in-frame only. The sample lists about 210,000 clones; approximately 87% were seen once. The sequenced material came from peripheral blood. The receptors shown here come from a man in his sixties who had recovered from COVID-19. The CDR3 runs from the conserved cysteine through the conserved F or W. A D gene is named only where the DNA matches it firmly. Rows may omit the clone size; those that give it use once, few, many or a size class.

CDR3aa: CASNLQGYTQYF
CDR3nt: TGTGCCAGCAACCTACAGGGATATACGCAGTATTTT
v_gene: TRBV5-6
d_gene: .
len: 12
abundance: .
j_gene: TRBJ2-3

CDR3aa: CASSGTSGVGTGELFF
CDR3nt: TGTGCCAGCAGCGGTACATCAGGGGTGGGAACCGGGGAGCTGTTTTTT
v_gene: TRBV9
d_gene: .
len: 16
abundance: .
j_gene: TRBJ2-2

CDR3aa: CASSPRGLAGDYNEQFF
CDR3nt: TGTGCCAGCAGCCCGCGCGGACTAGCGGGCGACTACAATGAGCAGTTCTTC
v_gene: TRBV7-9
d_gene: TRBD2
len: 17
abundance: .
j_gene: TRBJ2-1

CDR3aa: CASSFFDREYTQYF
CDR3nt: TGTGCCAGCAGCTTCTTCGACAGGGAATATACGCAGTATTTT
v_gene: TRBV7-2
d_gene: TRBD1
len: 14
abundance: .
j_gene: TRBJ2-3

CDR3aa: CAISELGQGGRREQYF
CDR3nt: TGTGCCATCAGTGAACTCGGACAGGGAGGGAGGCGCGAGCAGTACTTC
v_gene: TRBV10-3
d_gene: .
len: 16
abundance: .
j_gene: TRBJ2-7

CDR3aa: CASSSYVRGSGEQFF
CDR3nt: TGTGCCAGCAGCTCCTACGTGCGCGGGAGTGGGGAGCAGTTCTTC
v_gene: TRBV7-2
d_gene: TRBD2
len: 15
abundance: .
j_gene: TRBJ2-1

CDR3aa: CASTPWGRTGELFF
CDR3nt: TGTGCCAGCACCCCTTGGGGCCGCACCGGGGAGCTGTTTTTT
v_gene: TRBV3-1/TRBV3-2
d_gene: .
len: 14
abundance: few
j_gene: TRBJ2-2

CDR3aa: CASSASGQGDQPQHF
CDR3nt: TGTGCCAGCAGCGCAAGCGGACAGGGCGATCAGCCCCAGCATTTT
v_gene: TRBV7-9
d_gene: TRBD1
len: 15
abundance: few
j_gene: TRBJ1-5

CDR3aa: CASSRTGDSEQFF
CDR3nt: TGCGCCAGCAGCCGGACAGGGGATAGTGAGCAGTTCTTC
v_gene: TRBV4-3
d_gene: TRBD1
len: 13
abundance: .
j_gene: TRBJ2-1

CDR3aa: CAWRDRVSYEQYF
CDR3nt: TGTGCCTGGAGGGACAGGGTCTCCTACGAGCAGTACTTC
v_gene: TRBV30
d_gene: TRBD1
len: 13
abundance: .
j_gene: TRBJ2-7

CDR3aa: CASSLSRADTQYF
CDR3nt: TGTGCCAGCAGCCTGTCCAGGGCAGATACGCAGTATTTT
v_gene: TRBV5-6
d_gene: .
len: 13
abundance: .
j_gene: TRBJ2-3

CDR3aa: CSVERGSNEKLFF
CDR3nt: TGCAGCGTTGAGAGGGGGAGCAATGAAAAACTGTTTTTT
v_gene: TRBV29-1
d_gene: .
len: 13
abundance: .
j_gene: TRBJ1-4

CDR3aa: CASSPTQGGNTEAFF
CDR3nt: TGTGCCAGCAGCCCCACACAGGGGGGGAACACTGAAGCTTTCTTT
v_gene: TRBV2
d_gene: TRBD1
len: 15
abundance: .
j_gene: TRBJ1-1

CDR3aa: CAISLAQETQYF
CDR3nt: TGTGCCATCAGCTTGGCCCAGGAGACCCAGTACTTC
v_gene: TRBV10-3
d_gene: .
len: 12
abundance: .
j_gene: TRBJ2-5

CDR3aa: CASTPPADYEQYF
CDR3nt: TGTGCCAGCACCCCACCGGCGGACTACGAGCAGTACTTC
v_gene: TRBV6-5
d_gene: .
len: 13
abundance: .
j_gene: TRBJ2-7

CDR3aa: CASSEGFYSGNTIYF
CDR3nt: TGTGCCAGCAGTGAAGGTTTCTACTCTGGAAACACCATATATTTT
v_gene: TRBV6-1
d_gene: .
len: 15
abundance: .
j_gene: TRBJ1-3

CDR3aa: CASSTTNFPGQGFEQFF
CDR3nt: TGTGCCAGCAGCACCACAAATTTCCCGGGACAGGGATTTGAGCAGTTCTTC
v_gene: TRBV7-9
d_gene: TRBD1
len: 17
abundance: .
j_gene: TRBJ2-1

CDR3aa: CASSRTTTNEKLFF
CDR3nt: TGTGCCAGCAGTAGAACGACTACTAATGAAAAACTGTTTTTT
v_gene: TRBV6-2/TRBV6-3
d_gene: .
len: 14
abundance: few
j_gene: TRBJ1-4

CDR3aa: CASSQIPYEQYF
CDR3nt: TGTGCCAGCAGCCAAATCCCGTACGAGCAGTACTTC
v_gene: TRBV4-2
d_gene: .
len: 12
abundance: .
j_gene: TRBJ2-7

CDR3aa: CASSQGGLREAEQYF
CDR3nt: TGTGCCAGCAGCCAAGGAGGCTTGCGGGAGGCCGAGCAGTACTTC
v_gene: TRBV7-6
d_gene: TRBD2
len: 15
abundance: .
j_gene: TRBJ2-7

CDR3aa: CASSLTSGSKYEQYF
CDR3nt: TGTGCCAGCAGTTTAACTAGCGGGTCCAAGTACGAGCAGTACTTC
v_gene: TRBV28
d_gene: TRBD2
len: 15
abundance: .
j_gene: TRBJ2-7

CDR3aa: CASSVASGGRYEQYF
CDR3nt: TGTGCCAGCAGCGTCGCTAGCGGGGGCCGCTACGAGCAGTACTTC
v_gene: TRBV7-3
d_gene: TRBD2
len: 15
abundance: .
j_gene: TRBJ2-7

CDR3aa: CASSSQGVDQPQHF
CDR3nt: TGTGCCAGCAGTTCACAGGGTGTCGATCAGCCCCAGCATTTT
v_gene: TRBV6-6
d_gene: .
len: 14
abundance: .
j_gene: TRBJ1-5

CDR3aa: CASGPGQGTTGANVLTF
CDR3nt: TGTGCCAGCGGACCGGGACAGGGGACCACTGGGGCCAACGTCCTGACTTTC
v_gene: TRBV25-1
d_gene: TRBD1
len: 17
abundance: .
j_gene: TRBJ2-6

CDR3aa: CATALTGGNTIYF
CDR3nt: TGTGCCACGGCCCTGACAGGGGGAAACACCATATATTTT
v_gene: TRBV27
d_gene: TRBD1
len: 13
abundance: .
j_gene: TRBJ1-3

CDR3aa: CAWRLGQGNNSPLHF
CDR3nt: TGTGCCTGGAGGCTGGGACAGGGGAATAATTCACCCCTCCACTTT
v_gene: TRBV30
d_gene: TRBD1
len: 15
abundance: .
j_gene: TRBJ1-6

CDR3aa: CASRLTNTDTQYF
CDR3nt: TGTGCCAGTAGACTAACTAACACAGATACGCAGTATTTT
v_gene: TRBV7-3
d_gene: .
len: 13
abundance: .
j_gene: TRBJ2-3

CDR3aa: CASSSRDTPSGANVLTF
CDR3nt: TGTGCCAGCAGCTCCCGGGACACCCCTTCTGGGGCCAACGTCCTGACTTTC
v_gene: TRBV11-2
d_gene: .
len: 17
abundance: .
j_gene: TRBJ2-6

CDR3aa: CASSPRGAGVPWTTDTQYF
CDR3nt: TGTGCCAGCAGCCCCCGGGGGGCGGGGGTTCCCTGGACGACAGATACGCAGTATTTT
v_gene: TRBV9
d_gene: .
len: 19
abundance: .
j_gene: TRBJ2-3

CDR3aa: CASSRQGSYEQYF
CDR3nt: TGTGCCAGCAGCAGACAGGGCTCCTACGAGCAGTACTTC
v_gene: TRBV9
d_gene: TRBD1
len: 13
abundance: .
j_gene: TRBJ2-7

CDR3aa: CASSRSRRGGPQETQYF
CDR3nt: TGTGCCAGCAGCAGGTCGCGTCGCGGGGGGCCCCAAGAGACCCAGTACTTC
v_gene: TRBV14
d_gene: TRBD2
len: 17
abundance: few
j_gene: TRBJ2-5

CDR3aa: CASSLSGTGGNVQYF
CDR3nt: TGTGCCAGCAGCTTATCCGGGACAGGGGGCAACGTGCAGTACTTC
v_gene: TRBV5-4
d_gene: TRBD1
len: 15
abundance: once
j_gene: TRBJ2-7

CDR3aa: CASSPGGLAPYNEQFF
CDR3nt: TGTGCCAGCAGCCCGGGGGGACTAGCCCCCTACAATGAGCAGTTCTTC
v_gene: TRBV7-3
d_gene: TRBD2
len: 16
abundance: .
j_gene: TRBJ2-1

CDR3aa: CASSEGSGGRHSYEQYF
CDR3nt: TGCGCCAGCAGTGAAGGCAGTGGAGGGAGACACTCCTACGAGCAGTACTTC
v_gene: TRBV10-1
d_gene: .
len: 17
abundance: .
j_gene: TRBJ2-7

CDR3aa: CASRAGTSQETQYF
CDR3nt: TGTGCCAGCAGAGCGGGGACATCCCAAGAGACCCAGTACTTC
v_gene: TRBV5-5
d_gene: .
len: 14
abundance: once
j_gene: TRBJ2-5

CDR3aa: CASTSGSYTGELFF
CDR3nt: TGCGCCAGTACGAGCGGGTCCTACACCGGGGAGCTGTTTTTT
v_gene: TRBV5-1
d_gene: .
len: 14
abundance: .
j_gene: TRBJ2-2